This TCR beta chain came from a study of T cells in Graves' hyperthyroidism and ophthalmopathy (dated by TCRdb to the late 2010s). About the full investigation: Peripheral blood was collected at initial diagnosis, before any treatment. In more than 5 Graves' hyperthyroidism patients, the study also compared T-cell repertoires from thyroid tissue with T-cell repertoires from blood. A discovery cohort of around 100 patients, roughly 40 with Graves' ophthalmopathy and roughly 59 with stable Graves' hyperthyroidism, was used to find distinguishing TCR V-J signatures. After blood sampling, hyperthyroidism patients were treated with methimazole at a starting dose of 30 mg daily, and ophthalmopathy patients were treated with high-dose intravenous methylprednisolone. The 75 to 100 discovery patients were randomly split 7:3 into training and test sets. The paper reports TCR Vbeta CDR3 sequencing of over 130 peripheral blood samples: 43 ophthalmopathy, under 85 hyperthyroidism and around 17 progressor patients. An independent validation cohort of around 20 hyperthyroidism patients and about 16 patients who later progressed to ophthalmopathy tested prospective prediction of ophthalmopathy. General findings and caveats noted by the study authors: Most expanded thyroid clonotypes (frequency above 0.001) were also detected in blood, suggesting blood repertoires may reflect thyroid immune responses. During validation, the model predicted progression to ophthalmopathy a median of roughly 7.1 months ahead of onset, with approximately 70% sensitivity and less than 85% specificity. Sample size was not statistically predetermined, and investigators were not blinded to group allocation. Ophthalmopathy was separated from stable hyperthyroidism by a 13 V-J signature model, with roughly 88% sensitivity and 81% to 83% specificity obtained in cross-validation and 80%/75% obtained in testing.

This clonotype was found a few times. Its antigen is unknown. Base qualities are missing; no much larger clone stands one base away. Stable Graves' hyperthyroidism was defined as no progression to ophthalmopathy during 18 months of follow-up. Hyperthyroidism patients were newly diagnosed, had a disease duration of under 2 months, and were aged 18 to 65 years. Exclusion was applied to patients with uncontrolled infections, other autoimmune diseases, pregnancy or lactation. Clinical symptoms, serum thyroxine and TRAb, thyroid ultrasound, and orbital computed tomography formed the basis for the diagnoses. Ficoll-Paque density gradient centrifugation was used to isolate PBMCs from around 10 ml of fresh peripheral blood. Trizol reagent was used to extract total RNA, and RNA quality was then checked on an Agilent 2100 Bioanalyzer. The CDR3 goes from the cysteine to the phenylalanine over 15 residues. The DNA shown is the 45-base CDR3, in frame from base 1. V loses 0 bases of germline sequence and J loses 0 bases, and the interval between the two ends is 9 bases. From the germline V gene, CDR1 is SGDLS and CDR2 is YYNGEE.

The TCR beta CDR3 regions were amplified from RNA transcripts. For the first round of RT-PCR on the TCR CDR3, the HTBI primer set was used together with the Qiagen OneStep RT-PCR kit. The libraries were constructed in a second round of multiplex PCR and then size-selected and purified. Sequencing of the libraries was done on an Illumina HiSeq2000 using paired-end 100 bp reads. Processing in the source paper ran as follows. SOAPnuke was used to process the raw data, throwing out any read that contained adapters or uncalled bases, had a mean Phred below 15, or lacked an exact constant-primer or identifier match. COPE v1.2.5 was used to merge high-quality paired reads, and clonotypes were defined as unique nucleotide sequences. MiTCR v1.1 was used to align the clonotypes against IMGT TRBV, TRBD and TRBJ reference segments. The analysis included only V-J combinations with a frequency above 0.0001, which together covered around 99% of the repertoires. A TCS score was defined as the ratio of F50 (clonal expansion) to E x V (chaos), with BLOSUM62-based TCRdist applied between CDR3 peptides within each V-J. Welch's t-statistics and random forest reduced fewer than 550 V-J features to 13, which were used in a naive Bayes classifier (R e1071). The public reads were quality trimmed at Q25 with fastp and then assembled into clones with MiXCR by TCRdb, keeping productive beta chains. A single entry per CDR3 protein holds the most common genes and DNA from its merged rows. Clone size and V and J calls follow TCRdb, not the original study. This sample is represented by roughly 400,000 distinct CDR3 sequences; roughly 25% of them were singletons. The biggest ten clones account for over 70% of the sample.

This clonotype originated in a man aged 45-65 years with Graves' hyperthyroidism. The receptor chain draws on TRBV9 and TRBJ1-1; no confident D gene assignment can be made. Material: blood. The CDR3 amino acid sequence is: CASSVGLSMNTEAFF. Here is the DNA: TGTGCCAGCAGCGTAGGGTTAAGTATGAACACTGAAGCTTTCTTT. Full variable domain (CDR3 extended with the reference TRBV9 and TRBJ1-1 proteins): DSGVTQTPKHLITATGQRVTLRCSPRSGDLSVYWYQQSLDQGLQFLIQYYNGEERAKGNILERFSAQQFPDLHSELNLSSLELGDSALYFCASSVGLSMNTEAFFGQGTRLTVV.